The 26 T cell receptor beta chains reported below all come from one sample, sequenced in a study of T cell clonotyping in hematopoietic cell transplantation. Only in-frame clones appear in the TCRdb table, and some are missing; sequencing was by immunoSEQ multiplex PCR. The sample yields 10,000 to 15,000 clones, about nine tenths seen once. Sequences were derived from PBMCs, sampled 100 days after allogeneic stem cell transplant. All receptors come from a female patient aged 45-60 years who had an allogeneic stem cell transplant from an unrelated donor, so the T cells may come from the graft donor. Some clones in this sample may be carry-over from other donors' samples.

V is TRBV27 and J is TRBJ2-3; D unclear. The V and J ends lost 5 bases and 3 bases respectively, with 9 bases between them. Germline V CDR1 and CDR2: MNHEY, SMNVEV (reference sequence). CDR3 length: 13 residues. The CDR3 sequence: CASSAWGTDTQYF. The CDR3 DNA sequence: TGTGCCAGCAGTGCGTGGGGAACAGATACGCAGTATTTT.

The genes are TRBV6-6 and TRBJ1-1; tentative D call: TRBD1 (5 bases). CDR1 and CDR2 (germline): MNHNY, SVGAGI (reference sequence). Trimming pared 2 bases from V and 7 bases from J, leaving 11 bases between. The CDR3 covers 13 residues. The CDR3 protein is CASSYAQGIEAFF. CDR3 in DNA: TGTGCCAGCAGTTACGCCCAGGGTATTGAAGCTTTCTTT.

This chain links TRBV7-9 with TRBJ1-4; 9 positions agree with TRBD1. The germline V gene encodes CDR1 SEHNR and CDR2 FQNEAQ (reference sequence). V was clipped by 5 bases and J by 6 bases; unmatched bases: 4. This CDR3 has 14 residues. In nucleotides, the CDR3 is TGTGCCAGCAGCCCCGGGACAGGGTATGAAAAACTGTTTTTT. Protein product: CASSPGTGYEKLFF.

CDR3 loop: CASSWSGNTGELFF. The CDR3 coding sequence is TGTGCCAGCAGTTGGAGCGGAAACACCGGGGAGCTGTTTTTT. This rearrangement joins TRBV2 to TRBJ2-2; tentative D call: TRBD2 (5 bases). This CDR3 has 14 amino acids. Germline CDR1 SNHLY, CDR2 FYNNEI. Trimming pared 5 bases from V and 2 bases from J, leaving 9 bases between.

J is TRBJ1-6 and V is TRBV7-9; 9 bases are shared with TRBD1. This CDR3 has 16 residues. Germline-derived CDR1 and CDR2 are SEHNR and FQNEAQ (reference sequence). The V gene end was trimmed by 5 bases and the J gene end by 3 bases; junction bases not matched to a gene: 5. The CDR3 region is CASSQGQGFYNSPLHF. In nucleotides, the CDR3 is TGTGCCAGCAGCCAGGGACAGGGTTTCTATAATTCACCCCTCCACTTT.

This chain uses TRBV2 with TRBJ2-5; 9 bases align to TRBD1. The V gene end was trimmed by 3 bases and the J gene end by 8 bases; junction bases not matched to a gene: 4. This CDR3 has 13 amino acids. Germline lookup yields CDR1 SNHLY and CDR2 FYNNEI. The CDR3, as DNA: TGTGCCAGCAGTGAGGGACAGGGTCTCACCCAGTACTTC. It translates to CASSEGQGLTQYF. Full variable domain (missing parts from reference TRBV2 and TRBJ2-5): EPEVTQTPSHQVTQMGQEVILRCVPISNHLYFYWYRQILGQKVEFLVSFYNNEISEKSEIFDDQFSVERPDGSNFTLKIRSTKLEDSAMYFCASSEGQGLTQYFGPGTRLLVL.

The chain employs TRBV1 and TRBJ1-4; the table assigns TRBD1, which was not confirmed against the DNA. TRBV1 is annotated as a pseudogene. There are 17 residues in the CDR3. The CDR3 loop reads CTSSQDGQGYVDEKLFF. As DNA, the CDR3 is TGCACCAGCAGCCAAGATGGACAGGGATACGTCGATGAAAAACTGTTTTTT.

This rearrangement joins TRBV7-9 to TRBJ2-3; D gene uncertain. This CDR3 has 16 residues. V gave up 2 bases and J gave up 0 bases, with 12 bases separating them. Germline V lookup: CDR1 SEHNR, CDR2 FQNEAQ (reference sequence). CDR3 sequence (DNA): TGTGCCAGCAGCTTATACCGCTCCGGGAGCACAGATACGCAGTATTTT. Its protein product is CASSLYRSGSTDTQYF. Full variable domain (remainder filled in from reference TRBV7-9 and TRBJ2-3): DTGVSQNPRHKITKRGQNVTFRCDPISEHNRLYWYRQTLGQGPEFLTYFQNEAQLEKSRLLSDRFSAERPKGSFSTLEIQRTEQGDSAMYLCASSLYRSGSTDTQYFGPGTRLTVL.

The chain joins TRBV4-1 to TRBJ1-2; no definite D call. Germline CDR1 MGHRA, CDR2 YSYEKL. This CDR3 contains 15 residues. V shed 1 base and J shed 1 base, with 10 bases lying between them. The CDR3 DNA reads as TGCGCCAGCAGCCAAGTTGAGGGTTTTAACTATGGCTACACCTTC. Translation: CASSQVEGFNYGYTF.

V and J are TRBV5-1 and TRBJ1-2, with TRBD1 matching over 7 bases. The CDR3 extends over 15 amino acids. J gave up 3 bases and V 0 bases, and 5 bases lay outside the gene matches. Germline V gives CDR1 SGHRS, CDR2 YFSETQ. In DNA, the CDR3 is TGCGCCAGCAGCTTGGTTGAGGGGGCTTACTATGGCTACACCTTC. Protein product: CASSLVEGAYYGYTF.

In its sample, this clone was seen a few times. The V and J genes are TRBV5-4 and TRBJ2-7, with a possible D match to TRBD1 (5 bases). V lost 1 base and J 3 bases, leaving 14 bases between the germline ends. The CDR3 spans 15 residues. CDR1 is SGHNT and CDR2 is YYREEE in the germline V gene (reference sequence). CDR3 loop: CASSLWGSRVYEQYF. The CDR3 nucleotides read TGTGCCAGCAGCTTGTGGGGCTCCCGAGTCTACGAGCAGTACTTC. The full variable domain, with the rest looked up from reference TRBV5-4 and TRBJ2-7, is ETGVTQSPTHLIKTRGQQVTLRCSSQSGHNTVSWYQQALGQGPQFIFQYYREEENGRGNFPPRFSGLQFPNYSSELNVNALELDDSALYLCASSLWGSRVYEQYFGPGTRLTVT.

The chain employs TRBV7-2 and TRBJ1-1; possibly TRBD1 for D (5 bases). The CDR3 totals 13 residues. The V and J ends lost 7 bases and 4 bases respectively, with 13 bases between them. Germline values: CDR1 SGHTA, CDR2 FQGNSA. This chain's CDR3 is CASMWGEFTEAFF. In DNA, the CDR3 is TGTGCCAGCATGTGGGGGGAGTTCACTGAAGCTTTCTTT.

The rearrangement links TRBV6-5 to TRBJ1-1; no definite D call. This CDR3 spans 11 amino acids. CDR1 and CDR2 (germline): MNHEY, SVGAGI. V was pared by 7 bases and J by 5 bases, with 8 bases between. The CDR3: CASIRGTEAFF. CDR3 DNA sequence: TGTGCCAGCATTCGAGGGACTGAAGCTTTCTTT.

In its sample, this clone was seen once. The chain is built from TRBV2 and TRBJ1-4; no reliable D call. Per the germline V gene, CDR1 is SNHLY and CDR2 is FYNNEI. The CDR3 loop spans 15 amino acids. The V gene lost 7 bases and the J gene lost 2 bases, with 14 bases spanning the gap. CDR3 region: CASNVRVATNEKLFF. CDR3 sequence (DNA): TGTGCCAGCAACGTGCGGGTCGCGACTAATGAAAAACTGTTTTTT.

J is TRBJ1-1 and V is TRBV5-4; TRBD1 aligns across 7 bases. The CDR3 length is 15 residues. V gave up 4 bases and J gave up 1 base; unmatched junction bases: 7. CDR1 and CDR2 from the germline V gene are SGHNT and YYREEE (reference sequence). The CDR3 sequence: CASSADRAQNTEAFF. The DNA of the CDR3 is TGTGCCAGCAGCGCCGACAGGGCCCAGAACACTGAAGCTTTCTTT.

This chain uses TRBV6-5 with TRBJ1-1; 8 bases map to TRBD1. This CDR3 region has 15 residues. The germline CDR1 and CDR2 sequences are MNHEY and SVGAGI. The V segment lost 5 bases and the J segment 0 bases; nucleotides outside the gene matches: 5. The CDR3 is CASSNPGGLNTEAFF. The CDR3 DNA reads TGTGCCAGCAGTAATCCAGGGGGCCTGAACACTGAAGCTTTCTTT.

The chain links TRBV11-1 to TRBJ2-7, with D perhaps matching TRBD2 (6 bases). V dropped 5 bases and J dropped 5 bases, with 19 bases sitting between them. The length of the CDR3 is 15 residues. Germline assignment: CDR1 SGHAT and CDR2 FQDESV (reference sequence). CDR3 in amino acids: CASSPTGGKGDEQYF. Written as DNA, the CDR3 is TGTGCCAGCAGCCCCACGGGCGGGAAAGGGGACGAGCAGTACTTC.

The V call is TRBV10-3, the J call TRBJ2-3; tentatively, D is TRBD2 (6 bases). CDR3 length equals 16 residues. Germline CDR1 reads ENHRY; CDR2 reads SYGVKD. Trimming took off 0 bases at V and 0 bases at J, with 10 bases between the two ends. CDR3 region: CAISESEGWSTDTQYF. Written as DNA, the CDR3 is TGTGCCATCAGTGAGTCGGAGGGGTGGAGCACAGATACGCAGTATTTT.

This clone came up a few times. V gene TRBV6-1 combines with J gene TRBJ1-5, with D unclear. The CDR3 runs to 15 residues. CDR1 and CDR2 from the germline V gene are MNHNS and SASEGT. The V end lost 6 bases, the J end lost 6 bases, and 18 bases lay between the germline ends. The CDR3, as DNA: TGTGCCAGCAGGCCCCGCTCAGTAGGGAGTCAGCCCCAGCATTTT. This codes for CASRPRSVGSQPQHF.

The chain uses TRBV30 and TRBJ2-5, with 13 bases identical to TRBD2. The CDR3 sequence is 19 residues long. V lost 2 bases, J lost 4 bases, and 16 bases stayed unmatched. Germline values: CDR1 GTSNPN, CDR2 SVGIG (reference sequence). The CDR3 DNA sequence: TGTGCCTGGAGTCCTACTAGCGGGAGGGCCGTGGTTTTCCGAGAGACCCAGTACTTC. Translating gives CAWSPTSGRAVVFRETQYF.

The gene calls are TRBV5-1 and TRBJ2-7; 7 bases align to TRBD1. The CDR3 runs to 13 residues. Per the germline V gene, CDR1 is SGHRS and CDR2 is YFSETQ. The trim removed 4 bases at V and 6 bases at J, leaving 7 bases unmatched. The CDR3 region has the DNA TGCGCCAGCAGCCTCAACAGGGGTCTCGAGCAGTACGTC. This encodes CASSLNRGLEQYV.

The V and J genes are TRBV29-1 and TRBJ1-1; the match to TRBD1 covers 7 bases. With V trimmed by 4 bases and J by 0 bases, 11 bases remained unmatched. Germline CDR1 SQVTM, CDR2 ANQGSEA. This CDR3 has 16 residues. This chain's CDR3 is CSVAGTALFMNTEAFF. CDR3 sequence (DNA): TGCAGCGTTGCCGGGACAGCCCTATTCATGAACACTGAAGCTTTCTTT.

This sequence joins TRBV5-1 and TRBJ2-7; D might be TRBD2 (5 bases). V lost 4 bases, J lost 4 bases, and 21 bases lay in between. Germline loops: CDR1 SGHRS, CDR2 YFSETQ. The CDR3 consists of 16 residues. The CDR3 loop reads CASSTRVQRSQYEQYF. In DNA form, the CDR3 reads TGCGCCAGCAGCACGCGGGTCCAAAGATCACAATACGAGCAGTACTTC.

V and J are TRBV4-1 and TRBJ2-7, with 8 bases lining up with TRBD2. Trimming removed 1 base from V and 2 bases from J; junction bases left unmatched: 4. Germline V lookup: CDR1 MGHRA, CDR2 YSYEKL. CDR3 size: 15 residues. The chain's CDR3 is CASSQGLAITYEQYF. The DNA of the CDR3 is TGCGCCAGCAGCCAAGGACTAGCGATAACCTACGAGCAGTACTTC.

The V call is TRBV6-1, the J call TRBJ2-5; 8 nucleotides match TRBD2. CDR3 length equals 15 residues. V shed 5 bases, J shed 5 bases, and the junction held 10 bases outside the gene matches. The germline CDR1 and CDR2 sequences are MNHNS and SASEGT. The CDR3: CASSTSGSSRETQYF. In DNA form, the CDR3 reads TGTGCCAGCAGTACCAGCGGGAGTTCACGGGAGACCCAGTACTTC.

J is TRBJ2-7 and V is TRBV5-4; 10 nucleotides align to TRBD2. This CDR3 spans 16 amino acids. The ends lost 1 base at V and 5 bases at J; junction bases unmatched: 9. Germline loops: CDR1 SGHNT, CDR2 YYREEE (reference sequence). Written as DNA, the CDR3 is TGTGCCAGCAGCTTGAGTCTAGCGGGAGTTCCCCACGAGCAGTACTTC. Its protein is CASSLSLAGVPHEQYF.